This T cell receptor beta chain is from a study of shared clonotypes between healthy human individuals. About the research overall: Every donor yielded three CD4 naive, three CD4 memory, two CD8 naive and one CD8 memory plate.

With regard to this clone: The antigen is undetermined.

Points from the study as a whole: Relative to memory subsets, naive subsets generally showed larger estimated richness.

Naive CD45RA+ and memory CD45RA-negative subsets were split from CD4+ cells. The assay was immunoSEQ multiplex PCR, and TCRdb's table has in-frame clones only and misses some. Here the sample spans 2 million to 3 million clones, more than 85% being singletons. With 5 bases removed from V and 5 bases from J, the gap between germline ends came to 18 bases. The CDR3 consists of 15 residues. Per the germline V gene, CDR1 is SGHAT and CDR2 is FQNNGV. This TCR was recovered from a man between 18 and 29 years old in good health. Some clones in this sample may be carry-over from other donors' samples. The sample taken for sequencing was naive CD4+ T cells from PBMCs. This sample's subset: CD45RA+ positively selected. V and J are TRBV11-2 and TRBJ2-5; tentatively, D is TRBD1 (6 bases). As DNA, the CDR3 is TGTGCCAGCAGCGTGTGGACAGCTCTGGCGGAGACCCAGTACTTC. Amino acids: CASSVWTALAETQYF.